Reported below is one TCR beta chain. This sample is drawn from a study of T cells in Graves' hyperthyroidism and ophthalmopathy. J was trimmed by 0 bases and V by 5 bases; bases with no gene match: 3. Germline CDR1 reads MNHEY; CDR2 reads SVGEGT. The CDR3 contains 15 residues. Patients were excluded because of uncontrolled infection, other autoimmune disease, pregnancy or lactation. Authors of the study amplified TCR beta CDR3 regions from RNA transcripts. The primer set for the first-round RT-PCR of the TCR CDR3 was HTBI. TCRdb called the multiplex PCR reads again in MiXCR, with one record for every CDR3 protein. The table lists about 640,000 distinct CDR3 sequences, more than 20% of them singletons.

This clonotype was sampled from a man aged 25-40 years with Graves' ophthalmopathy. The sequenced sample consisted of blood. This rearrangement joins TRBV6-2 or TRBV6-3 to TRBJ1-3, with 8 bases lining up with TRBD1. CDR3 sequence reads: CASSTGGISGNTIYF. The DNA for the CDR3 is TGTGCCAGCAGTACAGGGGGTATCTCTGGAAACACCATATATTTT.